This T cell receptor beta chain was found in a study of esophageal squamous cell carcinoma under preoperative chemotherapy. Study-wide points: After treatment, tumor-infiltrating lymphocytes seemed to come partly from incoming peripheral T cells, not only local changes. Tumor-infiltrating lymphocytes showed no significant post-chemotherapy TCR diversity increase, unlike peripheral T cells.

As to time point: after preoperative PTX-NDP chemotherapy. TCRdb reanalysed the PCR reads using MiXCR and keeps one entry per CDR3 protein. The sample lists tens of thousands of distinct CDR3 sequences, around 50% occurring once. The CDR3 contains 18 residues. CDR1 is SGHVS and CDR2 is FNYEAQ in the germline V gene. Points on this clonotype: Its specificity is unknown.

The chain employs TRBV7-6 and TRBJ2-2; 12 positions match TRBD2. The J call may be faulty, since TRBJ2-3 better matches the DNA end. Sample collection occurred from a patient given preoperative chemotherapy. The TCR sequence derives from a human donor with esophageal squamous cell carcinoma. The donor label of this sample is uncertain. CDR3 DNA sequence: TGTGCCAGCAGCGATAGAACTAGCGGGGGGACGAACACCGGGGAGCAGTATTTT. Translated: CASSDRTSGGTNTGEQYF.